This T cell receptor beta chain was identified in a study of Ad26.COV2.S vaccination and SARS-CoV-2 variants. Study-wide context: Of the COV1001 trial arms, the Ad26.COV2.S arm included the donor.

Specified treatment: roughly 19 received Ad26.COV2.S at low or high dose, single or two shots; about 5 received placebo; per-sample allocation not given. Specimens were obtained on day 63 following the first vaccine or placebo injection. CDR3 size: 12 residues. Trimming shortened V by 10 bases and J by 7 bases, and 16 bases separated the two germline ends. Germline values: CDR1 MNHEY, CDR2 SVGAGI. This clone was counted once. The antigen is undetermined. Findings and caveats of the study: Substantial breadth was reportedly displayed by spike-specific CD8+ and CD4+ T cell responses after vaccination.

TCRdb keeps only in-frame clones here, not all; method: immunoSEQ multiplex PCR. The table lists about 450,000 clones, 85% to 90% of them singletons, with 2% to 3% in the top ten. The J gene is TRBJ1-2, the V gene TRBV6-5; weak D call: TRBD1 (5 bases). The receptor was isolated from a person aged 18-60 years who received the Ad26.COV2.S COVID-19 vaccine or a placebo. The sample was peripheral blood, taken in a trial of Ad26.COV2.S vaccine versus placebo. In nucleotides, the CDR3 is TGTGCCACCTTGGGGGGAAGCGGTGGCTACACCTTC. Encoded protein: CATLGGSGGYTF.